This T cell receptor beta chain was captured in a study of identical twins. This clonotype was recorded a few times. The germline V gene encodes CDR1 SGHTA and CDR2 FQGNSA. The J segment lost 6 bases and the V segment lost 4 bases, leaving 6 bases of the junction unmatched. This CDR3 contains 14 residues. A single record per CDR3 protein comes from TCRdb applying MiXCR to the 5' RACE reads. The table has just over 500,000 distinct CDR3 sequences, about 20% seen once. These data were likewise used in another study, on T cells expressing NK-cell markers.

The sample comprised CD4+ T cells sorted from blood. The receptor was isolated from a woman under 30 in good health. The genes are TRBV7-2 and TRBJ2-7; 10 nucleotides match TRBD2. CDR3 nucleotides: TGTGCCAGCAGCTGGGGACTAGCGAGTGGCGAGCAGTACTTC. This translates into CASSWGLASGEQYF.